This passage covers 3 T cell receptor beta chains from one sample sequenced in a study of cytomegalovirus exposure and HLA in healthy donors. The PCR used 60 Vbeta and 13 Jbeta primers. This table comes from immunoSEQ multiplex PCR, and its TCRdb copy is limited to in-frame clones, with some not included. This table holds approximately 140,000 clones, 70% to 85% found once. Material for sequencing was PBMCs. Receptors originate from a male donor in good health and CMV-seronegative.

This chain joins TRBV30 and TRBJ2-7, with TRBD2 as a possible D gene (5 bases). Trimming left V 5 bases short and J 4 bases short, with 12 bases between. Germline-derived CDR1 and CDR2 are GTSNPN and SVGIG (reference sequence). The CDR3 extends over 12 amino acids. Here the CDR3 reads CAWGWRSYEQYF. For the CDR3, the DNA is TGTGCCTGGGGGTGGAGGTCTTACGAGCAGTACTTC.

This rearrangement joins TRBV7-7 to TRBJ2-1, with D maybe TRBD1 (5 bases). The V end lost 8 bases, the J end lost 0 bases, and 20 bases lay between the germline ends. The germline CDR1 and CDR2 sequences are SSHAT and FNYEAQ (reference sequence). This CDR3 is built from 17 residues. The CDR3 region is CASGAARILSSYNEQFF. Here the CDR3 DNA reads TGTGCCAGCGGGGCGGCAAGGATTCTCAGCTCCTACAATGAGCAGTTCTTC.

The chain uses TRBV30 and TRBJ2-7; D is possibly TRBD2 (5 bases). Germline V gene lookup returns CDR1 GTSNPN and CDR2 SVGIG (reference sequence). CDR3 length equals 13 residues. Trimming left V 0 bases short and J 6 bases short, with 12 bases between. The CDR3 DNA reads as TGTGCCTGGAGTGTTATAGAGGACTCCGAGCAGTACTTC. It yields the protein CAWSVIEDSEQYF.